This is a list of T cell receptor beta chains from one sample in a study of CXCR3-negative and CXCR3-positive naive CD8 T cells. TCRdb reprocessed the 5' RACE reads; each CDR3 protein has one entry and no DNA is given. This sample's table reports tens of thousands of distinct CDR3 sequences. Sample: naive CXCR3- CD8+ T cells from blood. These receptors all stem from a human donor in good health. Some clones in this sample may be carry-over from other donors' samples. Each CDR3 is given with its conserved first and last residue.

J gene	V gene	CDR3 protein
TRBJ2-1	TRBV7-2	CASSLSYNEQFF
TRBJ2-7	TRBV20-1	CSARKTDVSYEQYF
TRBJ1-1	TRBV28	CASSFETDTEAFF
TRBJ2-1	TRBV27	CASRAGVNEQFF
TRBJ2-5	TRBV15	CATSPPQETQYF
TRBJ2-7	TRBV9	CASSVGLAVGEQYF
TRBJ2-3	TRBV29-1	CSVDTTDTQYF
TRBJ2-7	TRBV4-3	CASSQTRGATYEQYF
TRBJ2-3	TRBV7-9	CASSRPAGDTQYF
TRBJ2-3	TRBV4-3	CASSQDRASGTDTQYF
TRBJ2-3	TRBV14	CASSKPGLPSTDTQYF
TRBJ2-1	TRBV29-1	CSVIVPLKSSYNEQFF
TRBJ2-7	TRBV29-1	CSVKMVGDSLTYEQYF
TRBJ2-7	TRBV29-1	CSVEVGTGYSYEQYF
TRBJ2-5	TRBV18	CASSTNEYRVTETQYF
TRBJ2-2	TRBV12-3/TRBV12-4	CASLPETGELFF
TRBJ2-1	TRBV11-2	CASSPGLAGGYYNEQFF
TRBJ2-7	TRBV10-2	CASSPTGTNHEQYF
TRBJ2-1	TRBV12-3/TRBV12-4	CASIHGYNEQFF
TRBJ1-2	TRBV20-1	CSARDLVGYTF
TRBJ2-7	TRBV12-3/TRBV12-4	CASSLVQTYEQYF
TRBJ2-7	TRBV29-1	CSVADSDNSYEQYF
TRBJ2-5	TRBV4-1	CASSQDRKTQYF
TRBJ2-5	TRBV3-1	CASSHRDPAYQETQYF
TRBJ2-3	TRBV4-3	CASSQDAGVDTDTQYF
TRBJ2-5	TRBV7-9	CASSSFSGGIVETQYF
TRBJ1-1	TRBV20-1	CSAPDGQITEAFF
TRBJ2-7	TRBV29-1	CSVEKAGGSSYEQYF
TRBJ1-3	TRBV29-1	CSVEGVDGNTIYF
TRBJ2-1	TRBV4-3	CASSQDRGQTRVEQFF
TRBJ2-7	TRBV12-3/TRBV12-4	CARNREGGFEYEQYF
TRBJ2-1	TRBV29-1	CSVVGLADNEQFF
TRBJ2-5	TRBV5-1	CASSSYPPTFDGETQYF
TRBJ2-1	TRBV29-1	CSVGTGGHEQFF
TRBJ2-7	TRBV5-1	CASSLAGTAYYEQYF
TRBJ2-1	TRBV14	CASTRDREYNEQFF
TRBJ1-2	TRBV13	CASSASGTEPPGYTF
TRBJ2-1	TRBV20-1	CSARDPGTQHNEQFF
TRBJ2-7	TRBV20-1	CSAEIDTSSYEQYF
TRBJ2-2	TRBV7-6	CASRVGAIPTGELFF
TRBJ2-7	TRBV29-1	CSVEQENSYEQYF
TRBJ2-5	TRBV7-9	CASSLARETQYF
TRBJ2-5	TRBV30	CAWSDGETQYF
TRBJ2-3	TRBV7-8	CAASAGGHTDTQYF
TRBJ2-5	TRBV7-8	CASSLLWRLAGGDGETQYF
TRBJ2-5	TRBV29-1	CSVDGLAGNQETQYF
TRBJ2-2	TRBV24-1	CATRGGTGELFF
TRBJ2-5	TRBV9	CASSEDGAGETQYF
TRBJ2-5	TRBV29-1	CSVGLGGRIQETQYF
TRBJ2-7	TRBV7-2	CASAQNLEFGQYF
TRBJ2-2	TRBV10-2	CASSASGGNTGELFF
TRBJ2-1	TRBV20-1	CSAMAGVAYNEQFF
TRBJ2-7	TRBV28	CASRSRTGFAWYF
TRBJ2-3	TRBV7-2	CASSPETSGGDTQYF
TRBJ2-2	TRBV9	CASCPGGANTGELFF